The 27 T cell receptor delta chains listed next were all sequenced from one sample in a study of DNA immune sequencing with unique molecular identifiers. Primers for all 8 TRDV and 4 TRDJ genes amplified genomic DNA in 32-plex. The library had 12-nucleotide UMIs introduced over approximately 3 barcoding cycles, then a second adapter PCR. TCRdb repeated clone calling on the multiplex PCR reads with CATT. The sample holds under 6,500 delta-chain clones, approximately 11% seen once. Input material: gamma-delta T cells enriched from blood buffy coat, or unenriched PBMCs (not recorded which). These receptors all come from a human donor in good health.

This clone was seen only once. The mismatch at residue 15 between this DNA's translation and the TCRdb protein of a much larger clone likely reflects a read error; the protein shown is translated from the DNA. Here the J gene is TRDJ3 and the V gene is not called; the table's D call, TRDD3, has no DNA check behind it. CDR3 length: 22 residues. CDR3 bases: TGTGCCTGTGACCCAACCGGGGTTGGGGGACCCGAGAGCTCCAGGGACACCCGACAGATGTTTTTC. Its translation: CACDPTGVGGPESSRDTRQMFF.

The chain couples TRDV1 to TRDJ1; TRDD3 might be the D (6 bases). CDR3 length: 23 amino acids. Trimming left V 1 base short and J 1 base short, with 34 bases between. The germline V gene encodes CDR1 TSWWSYY and CDR2 QGS. As DNA, the CDR3 is TGTGCTCTTGGGGAACGGTTCTTTATTCGTGCTCCCTGGGAGATGGGGGGCACCGATAAACTCATCTTT. The encoded protein is CALGERFFIRAPWEMGGTDKLIF.

As regards this clone: One base separates it from a far larger clone, so it is likely a read error. The sample carries other DNA sequences with the same CDR3. CDR3 nucleotide sequence: TGTGCCTGTGACACTGTAGGAGGTGGGGATATCCGATCCGATAAACTCATCTTT. Translating it yields CACDTVGGGDIRSDKLIF. The rearrangement uses TRDV2 and TRDJ1; 7 bases fit TRDD3. Losses at the gene ends were 1 base for V and 3 bases for J; bases not matched to a gene: 16. Germline V gene data show CDR1 as GEAIGNYY and CDR2 as EKD. This CDR3 contains 18 residues.

Points on this clone: A far bigger clonotype differs at one base, so this is likely a read error. This CDR3 is also generated by other DNA sequences in the sample. The rearrangement links TRDV2 to TRDJ1; 10 bases line up with TRDD3. The junction had 21 bases not matched to a gene; V was cut back by 3 bases and J by 3 bases. Germline loops: CDR1 GEAIGNYY, CDR2 EKD. There are 20 residues in the CDR3. The CDR3 region is CACDPVLGDAKGRGPDKLIF. CDR3 DNA sequence: TGTGCCTGTGACCCCGTACTGGGGGATGCGAAAGGGAGAGGGCCCGATAAACTCATCTTT.

There are many counts of this clone. Other DNA sequences in this sample translate to the same CDR3. The genes are TRDV2 and TRDJ1, with TRDD3 matching over 7 bases. V dropped 2 bases and J dropped 4; count of bases not matched to a gene: 15. The CDR3 contains 17 residues. From germline, CDR1 is GEAIGNYY and CDR2 EKD. The CDR3, as DNA: TGTGCCTGTGACATTGTACTGGGGACGAGGTTTCGCGATAAACTCATCTTT. Its protein product is CACDIVLGTRFRDKLIF.

This clone showed up just a few times. The likely explanation is a read error, given a far larger clone one base away. Within the sample, other DNA sequences also encode this same CDR3. The gene calls are TRDV2 and TRDJ1; D is undetermined. This CDR3 is built from 15 residues. Looked up from germline, CDR1 is GEAIGNYY and CDR2 is EKD. CDR3 sequence (DNA): TGTGCCTGCGACACCGTCGACTCACCCGCCGATAAACTCATCTTT. Translation: CACDTVDSPADKLIF.

This clone has ten or more counts. This rearrangement joins TRDV1 to TRDJ1; D is perhaps TRDD3 (9 bases). The J gene, absent from TCRdb, was called here by matching the DNA to germline. CDR3 length: 26 residues. The V end was cut by 5 bases, the J end by 0 bases, with 46 bases between. Germline V gene data show CDR1 as TSWWSYY and CDR2 as QGS. The CDR3 here is CALGKIGFLRISNWGNSLSYTDKLIF. CDR3 in DNA: TGTGCTCTTGGGAAAATCGGCTTCCTACGAATCAGTAACTGGGGGAACTCCCTCTCGTACACCGATAAACTCATCTTT.

This clone came up a few times. TCRdb's entry gives the protein of a much larger clone, which mismatches this DNA's translation at residue 7, likely from a read error; the protein reported here is translated from the DNA. The chain joins TRDV2 to TRDJ3, with 10 bases identical to TRDD3. V lost 2 bases to trimming and J lost 0 bases; unmatched junction nucleotides: 9. Germline CDR1 GEAIGNYY, CDR2 EKD. The CDR3 is made up of 20 amino acids. In nucleotides, the CDR3 is TGTGCCTGTGACAAAGTACGGGGGGATACGCGCTCCTGGGACACCCGACAGATGTTTTTC. Encoded protein: CACDKVRGDTRSWDTRQMFF.

The sample holds a few counts of this clone. The protein TCRdb gives is from a much larger clone and does not agree with this DNA's translation at residue 11, likely a read error; the protein shown here comes from the DNA. The rearrangement joins TRDV2 to TRDJ1; 10 bases align to TRDD3. The CDR3 spans 18 residues. Germline assignment: CDR1 GEAIGNYY and CDR2 EKD. The V and J ends lost 1 base and 3 bases, in that order; junction bases with no gene match: 13. The CDR3 sequence: CACDTLSTGGSGADKLIF. The DNA of the CDR3 is TGTGCCTGTGACACTCTAAGTACTGGGGGATCCGGCGCCGATAAACTCATCTTT.

A few counts support this clone. The protein held in TCRdb is that of a much larger clone and does not match this DNA's translation at residue 3, likely because of a read error; the protein shown is translated from the DNA. The V and J genes are TRDV2 and TRDJ1; TRDD3 matches at 8 bases. The CDR3 runs to 18 residues. Germline V gene sequence: CDR1 GEAIGNYY, CDR2 EKD. The CDR3 DNA reads as TGTGCCTATGACCCTGTACTGGGGGGCCCCCCGTACACCGATAAACTCATCTTT. Translation gives CAYDPVLGGPPYTDKLIF.

Remarks on this clone: The protein TCRdb lists belongs to a much larger clone and differs from this DNA's translation at residue 6, which points to a read error; the protein shown is made from the DNA. V usage is TRDV2 and J usage is TRDJ1, with D perhaps TRDD3 (5 bases). Germline loops: CDR1 GEAIGNYY, CDR2 EKD. V shed 0 bases and J shed 1 base, with 11 bases lying between them. The CDR3 is 15 amino acids. The CDR3 region has the DNA TGTGCCTGTGACACCGCCGGGGGTCGCACCGATAAACTCATCTTT. It codes for CACDTAGGRTDKLIF.

A remark on this clone: TCRdb pairs this DNA with a much larger clone's protein that differs at residue 11, likely a read error; the protein shown was translated from the DNA. The V call is TRDV2, the J call TRDJ3; TRDD3 matches at 13 bases. Trimming at V came to 2 bases and at J to 0 bases, leaving 6 bases not matched to a gene. This CDR3 contains 20 residues. The germline V gene has CDR1 GEAIGNYY and CDR2 EKD. CDR3 region: CACDKVLGDTCSWDTRQMFF. The CDR3 DNA reads TGTGCCTGTGACAAAGTACTGGGGGATACGTGCTCCTGGGACACCCGACAGATGTTTTTC.

About this clone itself: TCRdb's entry gives the protein of a much larger clone, which mismatches this DNA's translation at residue 11, likely from a read error; the protein reported here is translated from the DNA. The V gene is TRDV2, the J gene TRDJ1, with 8 positions matching TRDD3. Germline V gene sequence: CDR1 GEAIGNYY, CDR2 EKD. V trimming: 0 bases; J trimming: 0 bases; junction bases outside the gene matches: 11. This CDR3 has 18 residues. The CDR3 region is CACDTVLSGGPYTDKLIF. The CDR3 DNA follows: TGTGCCTGTGACACCGTACTTTCTGGGGGACCTTACACCGATAAACTCATCTTT.

Concerning this clone: The protein that TCRdb holds for this DNA derives from a much larger clone and differs from the translated DNA at residue 3, which likely indicates a read error; the protein shown here is translated from the DNA. The rearrangement joins TRDV2 to TRDJ1, with 9 bases that match TRDD3. The length of the CDR3 is 17 residues. The germline CDR1 and CDR2 sequences are GEAIGNYY and EKD. The CDR3 region is CAYDTILGIRETDKLIF. The CDR3 DNA reads as TGTGCCTATGACACCATACTGGGGATACGTGAAACCGATAAACTCATCTTT.

This clone was seen ten or more times. The V gene is TRDV2, the J gene TRDJ1; 10 nucleotides match TRDD3. The CDR3 runs 19 residues. Germline assignment: CDR1 GEAIGNYY and CDR2 EKD. The J segment lost 1 base and the V segment lost 2 bases, leaving 15 bases of the junction unmatched. The CDR3 is CACDNLSTGGSSGTDKLIF. CDR3 DNA sequence: TGTGCCTGTGACAATCTCAGTACTGGGGGATCATCGGGCACCGATAAACTCATCTTT.

Only a few counts were recorded for this clone. TCRdb lists the protein of a much larger clone for this DNA, which differs at residue 3, so this is likely a read error; the protein given here is translated from the DNA itself. This rearrangement joins TRDV2 to TRDJ1, with TRDD3 matching over 8 bases. Germline CDR1 GEAIGNYY, CDR2 EKD. The CDR3 runs to 19 residues. The CDR3 region is CAFDTLTGGREGYTDKLIF. CDR3 DNA sequence: TGTGCCTTTGACACCCTTACTGGGGGTCGTGAAGGGTACACCGATAAACTCATCTTT.

The J gene is TRDJ1, the V gene TRDV1; 13 bases align to TRDD3. TCRdb offers no J gene call, so here the DNA was matched to germline to obtain one. This CDR3 comprises 21 residues. The trim removed 1 base at V and 1 base at J, leaving 15 bases unmatched. Germline values: CDR1 TSWWSYY, CDR2 QGS. CDR3 in amino acids: CALGEHTGGYAILRFTDKLIF. CDR3 DNA: TGTGCTCTTGGGGAACACACTGGGGGATACGCGATTTTAAGATTCACCGATAAACTCATCTTT.

As regards this clone: This DNA's translation and the protein TCRdb lists, from a much larger clone, do not match at residue 14, likely due to a read error; the protein shown is translated from the DNA. V usage is TRDV2 and J usage is TRDJ1; 11 positions agree with TRDD3. The J call may be faulty, since TRDJ2 better matches the DNA end. Germline loops: CDR1 GEAIGNYY, CDR2 EKD. The CDR3 has 15 amino acids. CDR3 residues: CACDPLGDKSDKLFF. The DNA for the CDR3 is TGTGCCTGTGACCCACTGGGGGATAAATCCGATAAACTCTTCTTT.

A word on this clone: Given a far larger clone just one base away, this is likely a sequencing read error. The same CDR3 is also encoded by other DNA sequences in this sample. J is TRDJ1 and V is TRDV2, with 13 bases fitting TRDD3. The CDR3 extends over 16 amino acids. Per the germline V gene, CDR1 is GEAIGNYY and CDR2 is EKD. Trimming took 7 bases from V and 2 from J; bases not matched to a gene: 9. DNA of the CDR3: TGTGCCTGCGACGTACTGGGGGATACGCAGACCGATAAACTCATCTTT. Translating gives CACDVLGDTQTDKLIF.

Concerning this clone: The translation of this DNA and the TCRdb protein of a much larger clone differ at residue 10, probably owing to a read error; the protein shown here is translated from the DNA. CDR3 loop: CACDSLLGASNTDKLIF. In DNA, the CDR3 is TGTGCCTGTGACTCCCTCCTGGGGGCTTCCAACACCGATAAACTCATCTTT. The J gene is TRDJ1, the V gene TRDV2, with TRDD3 matching 7 bases. There are 17 residues in the CDR3. With 3 bases clipped from V and 0 bases from J, the junction kept 12 bases outside the gene matches. Germline CDR1 and CDR2: GEAIGNYY and EKD.

This sequence joins TRDV1 and TRDJ1; 7 bases are a match to TRDD3. The J gene, missing from TCRdb, was assigned here through DNA to germline matching. V trimming: 4 bases; J trimming: 6 bases; junction bases outside the gene matches: 26. The CDR3 runs to 20 residues. Germline V gene sequence: CDR1 TSWWSYY, CDR2 QGS. Written as DNA, the CDR3 is TGTGCTCTTGGGGGATCACTCGCGATGGTGAGTCTCCGGGGGATCTATAAACTCATCTTT. Protein product: CALGGSLAMVSLRGIYKLIF.

To note about this clone: Possible read error: a much larger clone is one base away. This specimen includes other DNA sequences encoding the same CDR3. V gene assignment gives TRDV1, but the J gene was left uncalled; TRDD3 is taken as the D call from the table, unchecked against the DNA. Per germline, CDR1 TSWWSYY and CDR2 QGS. This CDR3 spans 25 amino acids. CDR3 in DNA: TGTGCTCTTGGGGAAGAGGGTACGAAATCATGGGGGAAGCATAAACCGAACCTGTACACCGATAAACTTATCTTT. It encodes CALGEEGTKSWGKHKPNLYTDKLIF.

In the case of this clone: TCRdb records a much larger clone's protein for this DNA, with a difference at residue 14 that likely arises from a read error; the protein given is the translation of the DNA. The chain uses TRDV2 and TRDJ1; 7 bases agree with TRDD3. Germline-derived CDR1 and CDR2 are GEAIGNYY and EKD. This CDR3 comprises 18 residues. Trimming cost V 0 bases and J 7 bases; bases outside gene matches: 19. CDR3 sequence (DNA): TGTGCCTGTGACACCGTAGGAGGTGGGGATATCCGATCCGGTAAACTCATCTTT. Translated: CACDTVGGGDIRSGKLIF.

As regards this clone: TCRdb's entry gives the protein of a much larger clone, which mismatches this DNA's translation at residue 13, likely from a read error; the protein reported here is translated from the DNA. The chain links TRDV2 to TRDJ3; D might be TRDD3 (5 bases). Germline lookup yields CDR1 GEAIGNYY and CDR2 EKD. CDR3 length: 19 amino acids. CDR3 sequence: CACDTGGLRSSWNTRQMFF. The CDR3 nucleotides read TGTGCCTGTGACACGGGGGGGCTACGGAGCTCCTGGAACACCCGACAGATGTTTTTC.

Notes on this clone: The translation of this DNA and the TCRdb protein of a much larger clone differ at residue 8, probably owing to a read error; the protein shown here is translated from the DNA. This chain joins TRDV2 and TRDJ1, with D possibly matching TRDD3 (5 bases). The CDR3 length is 17 residues. From germline, CDR1 is GEAIGNYY and CDR2 EKD. Trimming shortened V by 0 bases and J by 2 bases, and 18 bases separated the two germline ends. The CDR3: CACDTVGEYAGTDKLIF. In DNA form, the CDR3 reads TGTGCCTGTGACACCGTTGGGGAATACGCTGGGACCGATAAACTCATCTTT.

This clone was seen only a few times. This DNA's translation and the protein TCRdb lists, from a much larger clone, do not match at residue 10, likely due to a read error; the protein shown is translated from the DNA. This CDR3 reads CACDTVGGYTGTDKLIF. CDR3 DNA sequence: TGTGCCTGTGACACCGTTGGGGGATACACTGGGACCGATAAACTCATCTTT. This chain connects TRDV2 to TRDJ1, with 10 bases lining up with TRDD3. The junction had 8 bases not matched to a gene; V was cut back by 0 bases and J by 2 bases. This CDR3 is 17 amino acids long. The germline gives CDR1 GEAIGNYY, CDR2 EKD.

The table lists this clone with a few counts. A far larger clone is a single base away, which makes a read error likely. The sample holds other DNA sequences that translate to the same CDR3. The V gene is TRDV2, the J gene TRDJ3; TRDD3 matches at 7 bases. This CDR3 has 20 amino acids. V shed 1 base, J shed 4 bases, and the junction held 15 bases outside the gene matches. The germline V gene has CDR1 GEAIGNYY and CDR2 EKD. The CDR3, as DNA: TGTGCCTGTGACACGGGAAGCCTGGGGGTCGGCTCTTGGGACACCCGACAGATGTTTTTC. Protein: CACDTGSLGVGSWDTRQMFF.